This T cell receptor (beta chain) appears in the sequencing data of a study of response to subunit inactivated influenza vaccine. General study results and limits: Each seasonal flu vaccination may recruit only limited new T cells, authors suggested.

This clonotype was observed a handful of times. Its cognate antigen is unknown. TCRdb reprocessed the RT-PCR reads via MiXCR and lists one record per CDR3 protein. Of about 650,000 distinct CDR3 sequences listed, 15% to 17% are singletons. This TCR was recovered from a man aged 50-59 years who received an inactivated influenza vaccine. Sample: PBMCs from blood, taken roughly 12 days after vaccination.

CDR3 region: CASTARQGIRNQPQHF. The CDR3 DNA is TGTGCCAGCACCGCTAGACAGGGGATTCGCAATCAGCCCCAGCATTTT. The V gene is TRBV28, the J gene TRBJ1-5; TRBD1 matches at 8 bases. CDR3 length equals 16 residues. Germline V gene sequence: CDR1 MDHEN, CDR2 SYDVKM. Trimming at V came to 7 bases and at J to 2 bases, leaving 10 bases not matched to a gene.